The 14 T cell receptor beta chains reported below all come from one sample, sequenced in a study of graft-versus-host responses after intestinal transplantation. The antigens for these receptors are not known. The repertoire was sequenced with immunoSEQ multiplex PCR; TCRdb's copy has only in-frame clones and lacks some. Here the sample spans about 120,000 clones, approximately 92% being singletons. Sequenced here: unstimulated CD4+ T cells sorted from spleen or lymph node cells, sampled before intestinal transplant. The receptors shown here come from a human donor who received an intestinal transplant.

CDR3 residues: CASSLAVGSSAEAFF. The DNA for the CDR3 is TGCGCCAGCAGCTTGGCCGTCGGGAGTTCGGCTGAAGCTTTCTTT. The V and J genes are TRBV5-1 and TRBJ1-1; no definite D call. CDR1 and CDR2 (germline): SGHRS, YFSETQ. This CDR3 has 15 amino acids. V dropped 0 bases and J dropped 6 bases, with 15 bases sitting between them. The full variable domain, in which reference TRBV5-1 and TRBJ1-1 provide the parts outside the CDR3, is KAGVTQTPRYLIKTRGQQVTLSCSPISGHRSVSWYQQTPGQGLQFLFEYFSETQRNKGNFPGRFSGRQFSNSRSEMNVSTLELGDSALYLCASSLAVGSSAEAFFGQGTRLTVV.

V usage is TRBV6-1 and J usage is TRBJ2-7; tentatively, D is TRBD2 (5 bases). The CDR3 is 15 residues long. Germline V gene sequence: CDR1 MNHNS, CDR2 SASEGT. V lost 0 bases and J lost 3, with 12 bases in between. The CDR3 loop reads CASSEAPSRSYEQYF. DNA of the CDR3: TGTGCCAGCAGTGAAGCACCTAGCCGGAGCTACGAGCAGTACTTC.

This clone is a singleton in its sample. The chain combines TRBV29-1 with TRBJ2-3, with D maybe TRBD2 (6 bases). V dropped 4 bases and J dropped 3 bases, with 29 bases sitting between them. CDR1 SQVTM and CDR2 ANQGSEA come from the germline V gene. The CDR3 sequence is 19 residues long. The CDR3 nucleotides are TGCAGCGTTGGGATGAACACTCCCGTGGGAGGAGAGGTTACAGATACGCAGTATTTT. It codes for CSVGMNTPVGGEVTDTQYF.

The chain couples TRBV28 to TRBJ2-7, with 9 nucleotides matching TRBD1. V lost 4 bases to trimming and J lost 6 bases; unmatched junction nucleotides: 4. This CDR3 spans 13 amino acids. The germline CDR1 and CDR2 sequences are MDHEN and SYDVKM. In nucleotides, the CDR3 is TGTGCCAGCAGTTCCGGGACAGGGACCGAGCAGTACTTC. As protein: CASSSGTGTEQYF.

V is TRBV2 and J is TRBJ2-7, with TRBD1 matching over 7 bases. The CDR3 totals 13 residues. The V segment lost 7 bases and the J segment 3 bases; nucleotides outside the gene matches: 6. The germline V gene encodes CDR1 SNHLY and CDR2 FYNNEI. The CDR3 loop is CASNSGTDYEQYF. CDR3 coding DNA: TGTGCCAGCAATTCCGGGACAGACTACGAGCAGTACTTC.

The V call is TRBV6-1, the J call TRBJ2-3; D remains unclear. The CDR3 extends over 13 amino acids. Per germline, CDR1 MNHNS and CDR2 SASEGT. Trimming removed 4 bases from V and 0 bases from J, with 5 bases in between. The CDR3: CASSVASTDTQYF. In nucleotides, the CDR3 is TGTGCCAGCAGTGTTGCGAGCACAGATACGCAGTATTTT.

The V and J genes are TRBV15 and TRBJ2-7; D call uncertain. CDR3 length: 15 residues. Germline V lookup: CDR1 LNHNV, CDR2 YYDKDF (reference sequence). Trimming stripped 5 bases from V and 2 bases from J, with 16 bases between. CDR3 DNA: TGTGCCACCAGCCTCAGGTGGGGTTTTACCTACGAGCAGTACTTC. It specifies CATSLRWGFTYEQYF.

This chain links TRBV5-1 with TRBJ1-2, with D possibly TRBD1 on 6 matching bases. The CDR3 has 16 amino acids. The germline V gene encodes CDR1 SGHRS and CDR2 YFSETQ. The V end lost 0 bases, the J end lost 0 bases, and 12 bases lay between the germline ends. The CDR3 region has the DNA TGCGCCAGCAGCTTGGGACAGGTGGGAGCTAACTATGGCTACACCTTC. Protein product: CASSLGQVGANYGYTF.

The CDR3 loop is CASSRGTDYEQYF. CDR3 sequence (DNA): TGTGCCAGTAGTCGGGGGACGGACTACGAGCAGTACTTC. The chain employs TRBV19 and TRBJ2-7, with D possibly matching TRBD2 (6 bases). Per germline, CDR1 LNHDA and CDR2 SQIVND (reference sequence). The CDR3 is made up of 13 amino acids. Trimming removed 5 bases from V and 3 bases from J, with 11 bases in between.

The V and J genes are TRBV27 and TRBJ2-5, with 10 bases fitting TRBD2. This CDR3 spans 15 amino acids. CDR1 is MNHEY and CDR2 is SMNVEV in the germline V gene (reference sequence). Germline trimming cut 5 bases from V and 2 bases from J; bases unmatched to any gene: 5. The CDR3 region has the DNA TGTGCCAGCAGTCGGAGGACTAGCGGTCAAGAGACCCAGTACTTC. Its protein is CASSRRTSGQETQYF.

CDR3 in DNA: TGCGCCAGCAGCCAAGAGGGTAGGGGAATAGGGATCACTGAAGCTTTCTTT. Translation: CASSQEGRGIGITEAFF. The chain links TRBV4-1 to TRBJ1-1; a possible D gene is TRBD1 (5 bases). Trimming shortened V by 0 bases and J by 4 bases, and 18 bases separated the two germline ends. Germline V gene data show CDR1 as MGHRA and CDR2 as YSYEKL. The length of the CDR3 is 17 residues.

CDR3: CASSQGGPYEQYF. CDR3 DNA: TGTGCCAGCAGCCAGGGGGGCCCCTACGAGCAGTACTTC. V is TRBV7-3 and J is TRBJ2-7, with TRBD1 as a possible D gene (7 bases). The CDR3 loop spans 13 amino acids. Germline values: CDR1 SGHTA, CDR2 FQGTGA. V was cut by 5 bases and J by 2 bases, with 10 bases left in between. Looking up the rest from reference TRBV7-3 and TRBJ2-7 gives the full variable domain: GAGVSQTPSNKVTEKGKYVELRCDPISGHTALYWYRQSLGQGPEFLIYFQGTGAADDSGLPNDRFFAVRPEGSVSTLKIQRTERGDSAVYLCASSQGGPYEQYFGPGTRLTVT.

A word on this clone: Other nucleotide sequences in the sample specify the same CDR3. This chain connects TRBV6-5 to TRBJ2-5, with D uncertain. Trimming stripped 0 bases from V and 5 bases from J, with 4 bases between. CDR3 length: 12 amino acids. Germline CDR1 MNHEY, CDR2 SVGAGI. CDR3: CASSYSGETQYF. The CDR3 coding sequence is TGTGCCAGCAGTTACTCGGGGGAGACCCAGTACTTC.

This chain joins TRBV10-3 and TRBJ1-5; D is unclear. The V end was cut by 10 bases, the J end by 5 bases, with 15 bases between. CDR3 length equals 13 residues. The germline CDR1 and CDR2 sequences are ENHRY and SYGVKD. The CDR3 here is CATSGYTDQPQHF. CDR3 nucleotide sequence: TGTGCCACCTCTGGGTACACGGATCAGCCCCAGCATTTT.